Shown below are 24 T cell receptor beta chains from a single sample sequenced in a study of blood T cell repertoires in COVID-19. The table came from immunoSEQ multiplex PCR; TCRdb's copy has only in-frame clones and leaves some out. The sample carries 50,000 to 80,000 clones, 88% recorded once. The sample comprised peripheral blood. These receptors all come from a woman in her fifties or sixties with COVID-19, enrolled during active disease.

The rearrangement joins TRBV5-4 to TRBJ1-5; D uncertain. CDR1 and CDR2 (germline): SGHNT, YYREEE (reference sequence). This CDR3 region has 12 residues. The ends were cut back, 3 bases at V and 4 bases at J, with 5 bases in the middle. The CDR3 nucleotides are TGTGCCAGCAGCTACGAGAATCAGCCCCAGCATTTT. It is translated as CASSYENQPQHF.

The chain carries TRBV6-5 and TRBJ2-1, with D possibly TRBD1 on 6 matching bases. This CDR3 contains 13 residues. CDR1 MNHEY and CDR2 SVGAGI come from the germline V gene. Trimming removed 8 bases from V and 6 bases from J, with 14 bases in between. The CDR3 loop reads CASFKAGVNEQFF. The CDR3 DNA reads TGTGCCAGCTTCAAGGCAGGGGTCAATGAGCAGTTCTTC.

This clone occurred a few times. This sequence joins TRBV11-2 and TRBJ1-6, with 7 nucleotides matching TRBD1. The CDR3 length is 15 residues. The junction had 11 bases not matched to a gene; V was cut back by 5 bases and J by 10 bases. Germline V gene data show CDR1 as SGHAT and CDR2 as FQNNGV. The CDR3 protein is CASSIQGSVGSPLHF. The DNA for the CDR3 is TGTGCCAGCAGCATACAGGGGAGCGTAGGATCACCCCTCCACTTT.

Written as DNA, the CDR3 is TGCGCCAGCAGCCACGTTTGGAGCGAGGAGCGTGAGCAGTTCTTC. It codes for CASSHVWSEEREQFF. The V gene is TRBV4-3, the J gene TRBJ2-1; no clear D. CDR1 LGHNA and CDR2 YSLEER come from the germline V gene. This CDR3 comprises 15 residues. V lost 3 bases to trimming and J lost 9 bases, with 18 bases between them.

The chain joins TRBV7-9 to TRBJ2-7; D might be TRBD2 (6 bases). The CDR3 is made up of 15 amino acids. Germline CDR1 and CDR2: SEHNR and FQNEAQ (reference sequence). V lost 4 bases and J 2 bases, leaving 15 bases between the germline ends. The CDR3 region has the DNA TGTGCCAGCAGCTCGGCGGGATACAGTGCCTACGAGCAGTACTTC. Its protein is CASSSAGYSAYEQYF.

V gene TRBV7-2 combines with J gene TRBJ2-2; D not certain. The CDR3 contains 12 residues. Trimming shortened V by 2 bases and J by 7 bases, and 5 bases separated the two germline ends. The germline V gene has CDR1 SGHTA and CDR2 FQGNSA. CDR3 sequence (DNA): TGTGCCAGCAGCTTAACAGTCGGGGAGCTGTTTTTT. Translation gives CASSLTVGELFF.

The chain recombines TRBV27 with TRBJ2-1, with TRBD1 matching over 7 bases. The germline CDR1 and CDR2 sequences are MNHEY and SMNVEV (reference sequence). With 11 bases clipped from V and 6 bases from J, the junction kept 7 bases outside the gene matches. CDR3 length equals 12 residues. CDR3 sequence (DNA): TGTGCCTCTCGGACAGGACGCAATGAGCAGTTCTTC. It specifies CASRTGRNEQFF.

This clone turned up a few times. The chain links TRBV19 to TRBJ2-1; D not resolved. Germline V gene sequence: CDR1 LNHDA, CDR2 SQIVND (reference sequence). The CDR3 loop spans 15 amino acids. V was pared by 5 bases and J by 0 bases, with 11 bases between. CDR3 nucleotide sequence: TGTGCCAGTAGTCCCGCGTGGAGCTCCTACAATGAGCAGTTCTTC. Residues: CASSPAWSSYNEQFF.

The CDR3 sequence is CASSLDDRPLYEQYF. The DNA for the CDR3 is TGTGCCAGCAGCTTAGACGACAGGCCTCTGTACGAGCAGTACTTC. The J gene is TRBJ2-7, the V gene TRBV11-3; maybe TRBD1 (6 bases). The CDR3 has 15 residues. In germline, CDR1 is SGHNT, CDR2 YENEEA. V was cut by 0 bases and J by 4 bases, with 13 bases left in between.

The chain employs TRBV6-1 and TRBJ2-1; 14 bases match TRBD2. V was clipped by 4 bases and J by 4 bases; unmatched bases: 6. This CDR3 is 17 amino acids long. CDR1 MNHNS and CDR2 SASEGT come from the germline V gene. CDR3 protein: CASSGNRLAGGYNEQFF. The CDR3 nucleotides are TGTGCCAGCAGTGGAAACAGACTAGCGGGAGGGTACAATGAGCAGTTCTTC.

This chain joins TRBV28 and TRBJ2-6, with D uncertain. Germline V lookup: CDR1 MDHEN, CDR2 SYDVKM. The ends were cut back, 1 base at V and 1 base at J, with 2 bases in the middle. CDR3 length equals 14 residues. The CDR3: CASSLLSGANVLTF. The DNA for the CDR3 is TGTGCCAGCAGTTTATTATCTGGGGCCAACGTCCTGACTTTC.

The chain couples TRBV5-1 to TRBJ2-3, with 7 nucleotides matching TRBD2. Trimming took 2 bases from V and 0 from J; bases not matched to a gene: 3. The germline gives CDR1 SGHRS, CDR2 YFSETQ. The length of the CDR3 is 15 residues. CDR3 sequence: CASSLLATSTDTQYF. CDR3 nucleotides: TGCGCCAGCAGCTTACTAGCGACTAGCACAGATACGCAGTATTTT.

CDR3 loop: CASSQAGNSETQYF. The CDR3, as DNA: TGTGCCAGCAGCCAGGCGGGAAACTCAGAGACCCAGTACTTC. The V call is TRBV3-1 (or the pseudogene TRBV3-2), the J call TRBJ2-5; TRBD2 might be the D (6 bases). CDR3 length: 14 residues. V was pared by 3 bases and J by 4 bases, with 12 bases between. Germline values: CDR1 LGHDT, CDR2 YNNKEL (reference sequence).

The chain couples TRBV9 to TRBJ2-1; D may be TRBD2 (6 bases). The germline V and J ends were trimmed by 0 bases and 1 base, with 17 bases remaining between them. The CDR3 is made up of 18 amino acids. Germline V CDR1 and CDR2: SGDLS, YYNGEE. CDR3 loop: CASSVAPLTRSSYNEQFF. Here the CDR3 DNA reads TGTGCCAGCAGCGTAGCTCCCCTGACTAGGTCGTCCTACAATGAGCAGTTCTTC. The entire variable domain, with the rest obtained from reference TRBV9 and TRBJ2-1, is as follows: DSGVTQTPKHLITATGQRVTLRCSPRSGDLSVYWYQQSLDQGLQFLIQYYNGEERAKGNILERFSAQQFPDLHSELNLSSLELGDSALYFCASSVAPLTRSSYNEQFFGPGTRLTVL.

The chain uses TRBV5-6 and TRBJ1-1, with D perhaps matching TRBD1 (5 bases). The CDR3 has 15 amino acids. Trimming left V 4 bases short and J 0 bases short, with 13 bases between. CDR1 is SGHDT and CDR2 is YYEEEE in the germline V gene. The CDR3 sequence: CASSAYGQLNTEAFF. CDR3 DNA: TGTGCCAGCAGCGCGTACGGACAATTGAACACTGAAGCTTTCTTT.

The CDR3 reads CASSNPTGTYGYTF. The CDR3 nucleotides are TGTGCCAGCAGTAACCCGACAGGGACCTATGGCTACACCTTC. The chain links TRBV28 to TRBJ1-2; 7 bases line up with TRBD1. Germline V gives CDR1 MDHEN, CDR2 SYDVKM. The CDR3 loop spans 14 amino acids. After removal of 5 bases from V and 4 bases from J, the junction contained 7 bases not matched to a gene.

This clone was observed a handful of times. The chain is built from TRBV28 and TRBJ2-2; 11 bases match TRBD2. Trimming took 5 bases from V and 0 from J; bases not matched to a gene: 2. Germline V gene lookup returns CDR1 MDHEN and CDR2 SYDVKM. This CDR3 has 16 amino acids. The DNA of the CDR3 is TGTGCCAGCAGTCTGACTAGCGGGGCGAACACCGGGGAGCTGTTTTTT. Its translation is CASSLTSGANTGELFF.

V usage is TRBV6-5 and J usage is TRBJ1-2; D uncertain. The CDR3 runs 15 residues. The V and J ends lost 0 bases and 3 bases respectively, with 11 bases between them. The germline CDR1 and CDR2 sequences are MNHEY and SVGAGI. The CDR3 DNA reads TGTGCCAGCAGTTACTCGATATCCGGGGACTATGGCTACACCTTC. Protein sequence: CASSYSISGDYGYTF.

CDR3 loop: CAWSVQGAEQFF. CDR3 nucleotide sequence: TGTGCCTGGAGTGTACAGGGCGCAGAGCAGTTCTTC. This chain joins TRBV30 and TRBJ2-1; D is perhaps TRBD1 (6 bases). The CDR3 length is 12 residues. V was pared by 0 bases and J by 10 bases, with 10 bases between. Germline values: CDR1 GTSNPN, CDR2 SVGIG (reference sequence).

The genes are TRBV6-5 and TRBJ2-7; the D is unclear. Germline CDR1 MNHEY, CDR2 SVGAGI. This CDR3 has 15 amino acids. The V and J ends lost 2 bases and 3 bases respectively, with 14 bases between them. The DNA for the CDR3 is TGTGCCAGCAGTTACAATTCGGCGGCGTACTACGAGCAGTACTTC. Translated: CASSYNSAAYYEQYF.

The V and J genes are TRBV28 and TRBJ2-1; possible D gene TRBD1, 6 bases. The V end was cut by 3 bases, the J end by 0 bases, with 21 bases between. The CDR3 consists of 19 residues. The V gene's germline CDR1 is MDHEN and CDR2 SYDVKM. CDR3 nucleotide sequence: TGTGCCAGCAGTTTCGTAGGTATCCAGGGCAGGGGCTCCTACAATGAGCAGTTCTTC. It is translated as CASSFVGIQGRGSYNEQFF.

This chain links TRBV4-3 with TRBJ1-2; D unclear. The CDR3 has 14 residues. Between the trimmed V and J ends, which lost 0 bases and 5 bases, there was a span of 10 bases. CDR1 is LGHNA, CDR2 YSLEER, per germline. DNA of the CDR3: TGCGCCAGCAGCCAAGAAGGTGGAGATTATGGCTACACCTTC. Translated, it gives CASSQEGGDYGYTF.

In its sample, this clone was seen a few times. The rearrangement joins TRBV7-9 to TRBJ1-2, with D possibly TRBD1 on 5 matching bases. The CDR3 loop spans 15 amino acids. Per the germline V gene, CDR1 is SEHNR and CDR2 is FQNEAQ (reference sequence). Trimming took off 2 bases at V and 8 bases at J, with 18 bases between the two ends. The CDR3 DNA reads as TGTGCCAGCAGCTTATTGGATGAGCCAGGGAAAGGCTACACCTTC. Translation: CASSLLDEPGKGYTF. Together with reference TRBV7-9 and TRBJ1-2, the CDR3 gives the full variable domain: DTGVSQNPRHKITKRGQNVTFRCDPISEHNRLYWYRQTLGQGPEFLTYFQNEAQLEKSRLLSDRFSAERPKGSFSTLEIQRTEQGDSAMYLCASSLLDEPGKGYTFGSGTRLTVV.

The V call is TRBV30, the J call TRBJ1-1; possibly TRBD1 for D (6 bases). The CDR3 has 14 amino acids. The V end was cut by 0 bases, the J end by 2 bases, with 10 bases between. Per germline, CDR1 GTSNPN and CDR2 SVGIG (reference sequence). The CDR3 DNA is TGTGCCTGGAGTGTCCGGACAGTTAACACTGAAGCTTTCTTT. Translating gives CAWSVRTVNTEAFF.